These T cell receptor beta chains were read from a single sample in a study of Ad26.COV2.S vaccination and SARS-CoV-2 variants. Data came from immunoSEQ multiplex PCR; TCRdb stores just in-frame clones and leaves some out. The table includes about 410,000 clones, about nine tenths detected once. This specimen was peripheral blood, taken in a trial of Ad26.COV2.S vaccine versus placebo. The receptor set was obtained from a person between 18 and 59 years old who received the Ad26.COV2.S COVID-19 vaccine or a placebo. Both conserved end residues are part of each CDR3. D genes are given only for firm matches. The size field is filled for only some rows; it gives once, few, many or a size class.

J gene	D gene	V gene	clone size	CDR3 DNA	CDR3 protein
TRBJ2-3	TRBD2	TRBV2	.	TGTGTCAGCAGTGAGCGGGAGACAAAAGATACGCAGTATTTT	CVSSERETKDTQYF
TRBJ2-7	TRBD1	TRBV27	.	TGTGCCAGCAGTTTTTGGAGGGGACAGGGTGTCGGCGAGCAGTACTTC	CASSFWRGQGVGEQYF
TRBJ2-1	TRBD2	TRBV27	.	TGTGCCAGCAGTTTAATCGGTCTTCGAGCGGGACCCGGGAACAATGAGCAGTTCTTC	CASSLIGLRAGPGNNEQFF
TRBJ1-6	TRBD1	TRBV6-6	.	TGTGCCAGCAGTACGACAGGGTGGGTCCACTTT	CASSTTGWVHF
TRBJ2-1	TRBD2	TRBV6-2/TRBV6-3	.	TGTGCCAGCAGTTCGACTAGCGGGAGGGCCAATGAGCAGTTCTTC	CASSSTSGRANEQFF
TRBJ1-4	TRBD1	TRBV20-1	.	TGCAGTGCTAGTCATCGGGACAGGGGGCGGGAAAAACTGTTTTTT	CSASHRDRGREKLFF
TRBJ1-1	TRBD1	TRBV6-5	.	TGTGCCAGCAAGGGACAGGCGGTAAACACTGAAGCTTTCTTT	CASKGQAVNTEAFF
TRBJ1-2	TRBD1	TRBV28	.	TGTGCCAGCAGACCGGGACAGGGAATTAATGGCTACACCTTC	CASRPGQGINGYTF
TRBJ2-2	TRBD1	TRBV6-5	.	TGTGCCAGCAGTTACCCAGACAGGGGGGGTGCCGGGGAGCTGTTTTTT	CASSYPDRGGAGELFF
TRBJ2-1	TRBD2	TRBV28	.	TGTGCCAGCAGAAGACTAGCGGGAGAATATGAGCAGTTCTTC	CASRRLAGEYEQFF
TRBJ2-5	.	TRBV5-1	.	TGCGCCAGCAGCGGGGAGATCGCGTTGGGAACTCCGGAGACCCAGTACTTC	CASSGEIALGTPETQYF
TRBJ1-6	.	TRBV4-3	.	TGCGCCAGCAGCCATGGCGAGCTAAATTCACCCCTCCACTTT	CASSHGELNSPLHF
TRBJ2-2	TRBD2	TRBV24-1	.	TGTGCCACCAGTGATGCCGGGACTAGCGGTACCTGGGACACCGGGGAGCTGTTTTTT	CATSDAGTSGTWDTGELFF
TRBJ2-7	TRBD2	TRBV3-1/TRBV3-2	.	TGTGCCAGCAGCCAAGGGACTAGCGGGAGGTACGAGCAGTACTTC	CASSQGTSGRYEQYF
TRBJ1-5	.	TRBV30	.	TGTGCCTGCTCGAGTTGGGGGAGCAATCAGCCCCAGCATTTT	CACSSWGSNQPQHF
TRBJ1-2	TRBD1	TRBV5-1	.	TGCGCCAGCAGCTTAGGGACAGGGCTTTTCGACACCTTC	CASSLGTGLFDTF
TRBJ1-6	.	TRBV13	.	TGTGCCAGCAGCTATACGGGCGGAAAGACTTCACCCCTCCACTTT	CASSYTGGKTSPLHF
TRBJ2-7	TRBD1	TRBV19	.	TGTGCCAGTTCGGGACAGACCGACTCCTACGAGCAGTACTTC	CASSGQTDSYEQYF
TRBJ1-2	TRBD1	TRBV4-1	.	TGCGCCAGCAACGCAATGGGGGAAAACAGGGGGCATGGCTACACCTTC	CASNAMGENRGHGYTF
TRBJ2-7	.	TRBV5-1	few	TGCGCCAGCAGCTCGGACTTGTACGAGCAGTACTTC	CASSSDLYEQYF
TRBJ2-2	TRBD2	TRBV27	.	TGTGCCAGCAGTTTATATATCTTGGCTAGCGGGAAGGCCGGGGAGCTGTTTTTT	CASSLYILASGKAGELFF
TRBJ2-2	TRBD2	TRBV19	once	TGTGCCAGTAGTATAACTAGCGGGATAGGAACCGGGGAGCTGTTTTTT	CASSITSGIGTGELFF
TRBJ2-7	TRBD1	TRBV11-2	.	TGTGCCAGCAGCGTACAGGGGGCGCGGTACGAGCAGTACTTC	CASSVQGARYEQYF
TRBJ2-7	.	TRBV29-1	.	TGCAGCGTCGATGGGGACGAGCAGTACTTC	CSVDGDEQYF
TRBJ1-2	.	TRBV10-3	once	TGTGCCAGCACCGGGTCGGTGAATAACTATGGCTACACCTTC	CASTGSVNNYGYTF
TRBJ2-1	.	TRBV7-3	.	TGTGCCAGCAGCCTCGAGGGGGGACAGCAGTTCTTC	CASSLEGGQQFF
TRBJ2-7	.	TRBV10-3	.	TGTGCCATCAGCCTCGAGGGGTTTATGGAGCAGTACTTC	CAISLEGFMEQYF
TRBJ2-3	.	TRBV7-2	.	TGTGCCAGCAGCTTAACAGAGGGTGCAGATACGCAGTATTTT	CASSLTEGADTQYF
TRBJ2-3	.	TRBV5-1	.	TGCGCCAGCAGCTTGGCCGGCAGGGGACGCACAGATACGCAGTATTTT	CASSLAGRGRTDTQYF
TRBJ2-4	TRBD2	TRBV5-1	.	TGCGCCAGCAGCTTGGCCGGGGGGACCAAAAACATTCAGTACTTC	CASSLAGGTKNIQYF
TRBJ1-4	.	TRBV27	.	TGTGCCAGCAGTTTATGGGGTGGTGAAAAACTGTTTTTT	CASSLWGGEKLFF
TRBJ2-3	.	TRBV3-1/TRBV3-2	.	TGTGCCAGCAGCCAAGCGACCAGCACAGATACGCAGTATTTT	CASSQATSTDTQYF
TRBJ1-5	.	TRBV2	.	TGTGCCAGCAGTCAGGGCCAGGGGCCCCAGCATTTT	CASSQGQGPQHF
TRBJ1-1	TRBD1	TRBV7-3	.	TGTGCCAGCAGCCAGGGGGGGTGGCCTGGGACTGAAGCTTTCTTT	CASSQGGWPGTEAFF
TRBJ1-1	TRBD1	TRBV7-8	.	TGTGCCAGCAGCTCGTTGACAGGGACTGAAGCTTTCTTT	CASSSLTGTEAFF
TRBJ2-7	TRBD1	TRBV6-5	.	TGTGCCAGCATCGCCGGGGACAGGAGTCGCGAGCAGTACTTC	CASIAGDRSREQYF
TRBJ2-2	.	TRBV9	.	TGTGCCAGCAGCGTAGAGGGAATCTACACCGGGGAGCTGTTTTTT	CASSVEGIYTGELFF
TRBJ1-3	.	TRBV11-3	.	TGTGCCAGCAGGACAGGCTTCTCTGGAAACACCATATATTTT	CASRTGFSGNTIYF
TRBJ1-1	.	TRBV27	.	TGTGCCAGCAGCTCCTACGTCAGGGTGGACACTGAAGCTTTCTTT	CASSSYVRVDTEAFF
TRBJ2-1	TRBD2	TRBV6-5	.	TGTGCCAGCAAGGCTAGCGGGAGAAACAATGAGCAGTTCTTC	CASKASGRNNEQFF
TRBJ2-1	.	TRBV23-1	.	TGCGCCAGCAGTCCCCAGGGACCCGGCAGGGTAAGCTCCTACAATGAGCAGTTCTTC	CASSPQGPGRVSSYNEQFF